This T cell receptor (beta chain) was profiled in a study of blood T cell repertoires in COVID-19. Using immunoSEQ multiplex PCR, the repertoire was profiled, and TCRdb retains in-frame clones only, with some absent. The table includes about 140,000 clones, over 75% detected once. Germline V gene lookup returns CDR1 ENHRY and CDR2 SYGVKD. V lost 8 bases to trimming and J lost 5 bases; unmatched junction nucleotides: 9. The CDR3 loop spans 15 amino acids. The clonotype originates from a woman aged 45-65 years who had recovered from COVID-19. The gene calls are TRBV10-3 and TRBJ2-7, with TRBD2 matching 13 bases. Material: PBMCs or T cells enriched from blood (not recorded which). CDR3 in DNA: TGTGCCATCGCCCTACGTGGGACTAGCGGGAACGAGCAGTACTTC. It yields the protein CAIALRGTSGNEQYF.